The sequence of this T cell receptor (beta chain) was determined in a study of T cells in Graves' hyperthyroidism and ophthalmopathy. From RNA transcripts, TCR beta CDR3 regions were amplified. HTBI primers were employed in a first-round RT-PCR of the TCR CDR3. TCRdb independently ran MiXCR on the multiplex PCR reads; one entry per CDR3 protein. Here the sample spans approximately 740,000 distinct CDR3 sequences, 12% to 15% being singletons. With a duration under 2 months, the hyperthyroidism was newly diagnosed in patients aged 18 to 65. The germline V gene encodes CDR1 SGHRS and CDR2 YFSETQ. V was clipped by 0 bases and J by 13 bases, with 16 bases between them. The CDR3 sequence is 13 residues long.

V and J are TRBV5-1 and TRBJ2-5, with D possibly TRBD1 on 5 matching bases. This clonotype was obtained from a woman aged 18 to 35 with Graves' hyperthyroidism. Sequences were obtained from blood. This CDR3 is CASSLEGANFGYF. Written as DNA, the CDR3 is TGCGCCAGCAGCTTGGAAGGGGCGAATTTCGGGTACTTC. The whole variable domain, filled in from reference TRBV5-1 and TRBJ2-5, reads KAGVTQTPRYLIKTRGQQVTLSCSPISGHRSVSWYQQTPGQGLQFLFEYFSETQRNKGNFPGRFSGRQFSNSRSEMNVSTLELGDSALYLCASSLEGANFGYFGPGTRLLVL.